The rows below give T cell receptor beta chains drawn from one sample of a study of blood T cell repertoires in COVID-19. The assay was immunoSEQ multiplex PCR, and TCRdb's table has in-frame clones only and misses some. The data show under 200,000 clones, approximately 85% seen once. The sample consisted of peripheral blood. These receptors were taken from a man aged 35-49 years with acute or convalescent COVID-19. Both conserved end residues are part of each CDR3. A D gene is named only where the DNA matches it firmly. Clone size appears in some rows only: once, few, many, or a class for an expanded clone.

d_gene: TRBD1; abundance: few; j_gene: TRBJ1-5; v_gene: TRBV6-1; CDR3nt: TGTGCCAGCAGTGAAGCTTTACGGGGACAGCGCAATCAGCCCCAGCATTTT; CDR3aa: CASSEALRGQRNQPQHF
d_gene: TRBD1; abundance: .; j_gene: TRBJ1-5; v_gene: TRBV30; CDR3nt: TGTGCCTGGAGAGAACAGGGGGAGTATCAGCCCCAGCATTTT; CDR3aa: CAWREQGEYQPQHF
d_gene: .; abundance: .; j_gene: TRBJ2-5; v_gene: TRBV14; CDR3nt: TGTGCCAGCAGCCAAGGACTCGAGACCCAGTACTTC; CDR3aa: CASSQGLETQYF
d_gene: TRBD1; abundance: .; j_gene: TRBJ1-2; v_gene: TRBV6-6; CDR3nt: TGTGCCAGCAGCCACGACAGGGAGGATGGCCACACCTTC; CDR3aa: CASSHDREDGHTF
d_gene: .; abundance: .; j_gene: TRBJ1-2; v_gene: TRBV6-5; CDR3nt: TGTGCCAGCAGTTATTCTACAACAGGGCCCTACACCTTC; CDR3aa: CASSYSTTGPYTF
d_gene: TRBD1; abundance: .; j_gene: TRBJ1-1; v_gene: TRBV9; CDR3nt: TGTGCCAGCAGGCCGGGACAGGGGAACACTGAAGCTTTCTTT; CDR3aa: CASRPGQGNTEAFF
d_gene: TRBD1; abundance: .; j_gene: TRBJ2-7; v_gene: TRBV30; CDR3nt: TGTGCCTGGAGCCACGGCACAGGGGGCAACGAGCAGTACTTC; CDR3aa: CAWSHGTGGNEQYF
d_gene: TRBD1; abundance: .; j_gene: TRBJ1-6; v_gene: TRBV6-5; CDR3nt: TGTGCCAGCATTTGGACAGGATTGGGAGATTCACCCCTCCACTTT; CDR3aa: CASIWTGLGDSPLHF
d_gene: TRBD1; abundance: .; j_gene: TRBJ1-6; v_gene: TRBV19; CDR3nt: TGTGCCAGTAGTATACTGTCCGGGACAGGGTGGCCACCCCTCCACTTT; CDR3aa: CASSILSGTGWPPLHF
d_gene: TRBD2; abundance: .; j_gene: TRBJ2-2; v_gene: TRBV7-2; CDR3nt: TGTGCCAGCAGCTTAGCGGTTAGCGGGGGTCCCGGGGAGCTGTTTTTT; CDR3aa: CASSLAVSGGPGELFF
d_gene: TRBD2; abundance: .; j_gene: TRBJ2-3; v_gene: TRBV3-1/TRBV3-2; CDR3nt: TGTGCCAGTTCGAGGGCGGGGGATAGCACAGATACGCAGTATTTT; CDR3aa: CASSRAGDSTDTQYF
d_gene: .; abundance: few; j_gene: TRBJ1-2; v_gene: TRBV5-1; CDR3nt: TGCGCCAGCAGCTTGGTTTCCAGCCCCCCGGGGGGCTACACCTTC; CDR3aa: CASSLVSSPPGGYTF
d_gene: TRBD2; abundance: .; j_gene: TRBJ2-1; v_gene: TRBV9; CDR3nt: TGTGCCAGCAGCCTCCTAGCGGGGGAGCAGTTCTTC; CDR3aa: CASSLLAGEQFF
d_gene: .; abundance: .; j_gene: TRBJ2-1; v_gene: TRBV28; CDR3nt: TGTGCCAGCAGCCTGAGCTACAATGAGCAGTTCTTC; CDR3aa: CASSLSYNEQFF
d_gene: .; abundance: .; j_gene: TRBJ1-2; v_gene: TRBV27; CDR3nt: TGTGCCAGCAGGGCGGAAGCTAACTATGGCTACACCTTC; CDR3aa: CASRAEANYGYTF
d_gene: .; abundance: once; j_gene: TRBJ2-1; v_gene: TRBV20-1; CDR3nt: TGCAGTGCTAGTCGAGGGTCCCTATACAATGAGCAGTTCTTC; CDR3aa: CSASRGSLYNEQFF
d_gene: .; abundance: .; j_gene: TRBJ2-5; v_gene: TRBV6-2/TRBV6-3; CDR3nt: TGTGCCAGCAGTTACGCGCCCCTCGGGGCGGGGGCCCGAGAGACCCAGTACTTC; CDR3aa: CASSYAPLGAGARETQYF
d_gene: TRBD1; abundance: .; j_gene: TRBJ2-5; v_gene: TRBV7-2; CDR3nt: TGTGCCAGCAGCCTAAACAGGGGGGAGACCCAGTACTTC; CDR3aa: CASSLNRGETQYF
d_gene: .; abundance: .; j_gene: TRBJ2-7; v_gene: TRBV4-1; CDR3nt: TGCGCCAGCAGCCACCCCCTCGGTGACGAGCAGTACTTC; CDR3aa: CASSHPLGDEQYF
d_gene: .; abundance: .; j_gene: TRBJ1-1; v_gene: TRBV6-5; CDR3nt: TGTGCCAGCAGTTACTCCGCGGTCTGGAATGAAGCTTTCTTT; CDR3aa: CASSYSAVWNEAFF
d_gene: .; abundance: .; j_gene: TRBJ2-1; v_gene: TRBV27; CDR3nt: TGTGCCAGCAGTACACAGGGCCTCGGAGCGTACAATGAGCAGTTCTTC; CDR3aa: CASSTQGLGAYNEQFF
d_gene: .; abundance: .; j_gene: TRBJ1-2; v_gene: TRBV6-2/TRBV6-3; CDR3nt: TGTGCCAGCAGTTATACAGGGAATGGCTACACCTTC; CDR3aa: CASSYTGNGYTF
d_gene: TRBD1; abundance: .; j_gene: TRBJ2-3; v_gene: TRBV4-2; CDR3nt: TGTGCCAGCAGCCCCTCTGGGGGTGTCGCCGAGACAGGGCCAGGGCAGTATTTT; CDR3aa: CASSPSGGVAETGPGQYF
d_gene: .; abundance: .; j_gene: TRBJ1-5; v_gene: TRBV5-6; CDR3nt: TGTGCCAGCAGCTCGCTCAACCGTGGACAGTCCAATCAGCCCCAGCATTTT; CDR3aa: CASSSLNRGQSNQPQHF
d_gene: .; abundance: .; j_gene: TRBJ1-2; v_gene: TRBV7-8; CDR3nt: TGTGCCAGCAGCCCGGGGGATGGCTACACCTTC; CDR3aa: CASSPGDGYTF
d_gene: TRBD1; abundance: .; j_gene: TRBJ1-6; v_gene: TRBV9; CDR3nt: TGTGCCAGCAGCGCAGGGGGTTATTCACCCCTCCACTTT; CDR3aa: CASSAGGYSPLHF
d_gene: TRBD1; abundance: .; j_gene: TRBJ2-7; v_gene: TRBV6-1; CDR3nt: TGTGCCAGCAGTGAAGCGGCCGGGACAGGGACCCACGAGCAGTACTTC; CDR3aa: CASSEAAGTGTHEQYF
d_gene: .; abundance: few; j_gene: TRBJ1-5; v_gene: TRBV11-3; CDR3nt: TGTGCCAGCAGCACGGAGGTGACCAATCAGCCCCAGCATTTT; CDR3aa: CASSTEVTNQPQHF
d_gene: TRBD1; abundance: .; j_gene: TRBJ1-1; v_gene: TRBV5-6; CDR3nt: TGTGCCAGCAGCGTTCCGGGACAGGGGTTGAACACTGAAGCTTTCTTT; CDR3aa: CASSVPGQGLNTEAFF
d_gene: TRBD1; abundance: .; j_gene: TRBJ1-2; v_gene: TRBV18; CDR3nt: TGTGCCAGCTCTCCTGACAGGGACTATGGCTACACCTTC; CDR3aa: CASSPDRDYGYTF
d_gene: .; abundance: .; j_gene: TRBJ2-5; v_gene: TRBV5-4; CDR3nt: TGTGCCAGCAGCTTGGAAGCAGGGTCAGAGACCCAGTACTTC; CDR3aa: CASSLEAGSETQYF
d_gene: .; abundance: .; j_gene: TRBJ2-1; v_gene: TRBV29-1; CDR3nt: TGCAGCGTTGAATCTCCCTACCGTGAGGAAGACAATGAGCAGTTCTTC; CDR3aa: CSVESPYREEDNEQFF
d_gene: TRBD2; abundance: .; j_gene: TRBJ2-1; v_gene: TRBV7-3; CDR3nt: TGTGCCAGCAGCCGAAGTGGACTAGCCGACAATGAGCAGTTCTTC; CDR3aa: CASSRSGLADNEQFF
d_gene: TRBD2; abundance: few; j_gene: TRBJ2-2; v_gene: TRBV13; CDR3nt: TGTGCCAGCAGCACGGGGGGAAAACCGAACACCGGGGAGCTGTTTTTT; CDR3aa: CASSTGGKPNTGELFF
d_gene: .; abundance: .; j_gene: TRBJ1-1; v_gene: TRBV5-1; CDR3nt: TGCGCCAGCAAAGTGGAGTCGAACACTGAAGCTTTCTTT; CDR3aa: CASKVESNTEAFF
d_gene: .; abundance: .; j_gene: TRBJ2-1; v_gene: TRBV18; CDR3nt: TGTGCCAGCTCACCGAACTCGTTGAATGAGCAGTTCTTC; CDR3aa: CASSPNSLNEQFF
d_gene: .; abundance: .; j_gene: TRBJ1-5; v_gene: TRBV24-1; CDR3nt: TGTGCCACCAGTGAAGCCTTTAGCAATCAGCCCCAGCATTTT; CDR3aa: CATSEAFSNQPQHF
d_gene: .; abundance: .; j_gene: TRBJ1-4; v_gene: TRBV5-4; CDR3nt: TGTGCCAGCAGCTTGGACTTGAGGGATGAAAAACTGTTTTTT; CDR3aa: CASSLDLRDEKLFF
d_gene: .; abundance: .; j_gene: TRBJ2-7; v_gene: TRBV5-4; CDR3nt: TGTGCCAGCAGCCCTGAGGGGGACGAGCAGTACTTC; CDR3aa: CASSPEGDEQYF
d_gene: TRBD2; abundance: .; j_gene: TRBJ2-3; v_gene: TRBV15; CDR3nt: TGTGCCACCAGCAGAGCGGAGAGCGGGGGGCAATCAGATACGCAGTATTTT; CDR3aa: CATSRAESGGQSDTQYF
d_gene: .; abundance: .; j_gene: TRBJ1-1; v_gene: TRBV18; CDR3nt: TGTGCCAGCTCACCCCAGGGAAACACTGAAGCTTTCTTT; CDR3aa: CASSPQGNTEAFF
d_gene: TRBD1; abundance: .; j_gene: TRBJ1-3; v_gene: TRBV5-5; CDR3nt: TGTGCCTCCGGACAGGCCCCCTCTGGAAACACCATATATTTT; CDR3aa: CASGQAPSGNTIYF
d_gene: .; abundance: .; j_gene: TRBJ2-2; v_gene: TRBV11-3; CDR3nt: TGTGCCAGCAGTCCTGCTTATGAGGATCGCACAGGGCCGACCGGGGAGCTGTTTTTT; CDR3aa: CASSPAYEDRTGPTGELFF
d_gene: .; abundance: once; j_gene: TRBJ1-6; v_gene: TRBV6-5; CDR3nt: TGTGCCAGCAGAACCGGACAGCATTCACCCCTCCACTTT; CDR3aa: CASRTGQHSPLHF
d_gene: .; abundance: .; j_gene: TRBJ2-5; v_gene: TRBV28; CDR3nt: TGTGCCAGCAGTTTCCTCGTAGAGACCCAGTACTTC; CDR3aa: CASSFLVETQYF
d_gene: TRBD2; abundance: .; j_gene: TRBJ2-6; v_gene: TRBV18; CDR3nt: TGTGCCAGCTCACCACTGACCTACGGACTAGCGGGGAGCTCTGGGGCCAACGTCCTGACTTTC; CDR3aa: CASSPLTYGLAGSSGANVLTF
d_gene: TRBD1; abundance: .; j_gene: TRBJ2-7; v_gene: TRBV12-5; CDR3nt: TGTGCTAGTGGTTTCGACAGGGGGTACGAGCAGTACTTC; CDR3aa: CASGFDRGYEQYF
d_gene: .; abundance: .; j_gene: TRBJ1-1; v_gene: TRBV28; CDR3nt: TGTGCCAGCAGGGGGGGGCCAGGGGCTTTTTTCACTGAAGCTTTCTTT; CDR3aa: CASRGGPGAFFTEAFF
d_gene: TRBD1; abundance: .; j_gene: TRBJ2-2; v_gene: TRBV11-3; CDR3nt: TGTGCCAGCAGCTTAGTTAAGGGGGCCAACGGGGAGCTGTTTTTT; CDR3aa: CASSLVKGANGELFF
d_gene: TRBD1; abundance: .; j_gene: TRBJ1-5; v_gene: TRBV5-1; CDR3nt: TGCGCCAGCAGCTCGGGACAGGGAGGTGATCAGCCCCAGCATTTT; CDR3aa: CASSSGQGGDQPQHF
d_gene: TRBD1; abundance: .; j_gene: TRBJ1-1; v_gene: TRBV18; CDR3nt: TGTGCCAGCTCATCCATTGCTATCGGGACAGGGGGGAACACTGAAGCTTTCTTT; CDR3aa: CASSSIAIGTGGNTEAFF
d_gene: .; abundance: .; j_gene: TRBJ2-7; v_gene: TRBV6-5; CDR3nt: TGTGCCAGCAATAATAGCGGAAAATACGAGCAGTACTTC; CDR3aa: CASNNSGKYEQYF
d_gene: .; abundance: .; j_gene: TRBJ1-4; v_gene: TRBV5-6; CDR3nt: TGTGCCAGCAGCCCCGGACTGTGGAATGAAAAACTGTTTTTT; CDR3aa: CASSPGLWNEKLFF
d_gene: .; abundance: .; j_gene: TRBJ1-6; v_gene: TRBV11-1; CDR3nt: TGTGCCAGCAGCCAACCGGGTCTCAATTCACCCCTCCACTTT; CDR3aa: CASSQPGLNSPLHF